This entry lists 27 T cell receptor beta chains sequenced from one sample in a study of regulatory T cells in long-lasting Graves disease. Specified time point: persistent/refractory GD, antithyroid drugs over 5 years with positive TRAb. PBMC-extracted RNA yielded the TCR library. In building TCR beta libraries, iRepertoire HTBI primers were used together with Arm-PCR of CDR3 regions. From the multiplex PCR reads, TCRdb called clonotypes with MiXCR, one entry per CDR3 protein. The top ten hold approximately 7.8% of the sample, which has hundreds of thousands of distinct CDR3 sequences, roughly 20% seen once. The sample was peripheral blood mononuclear cells (PBMCs), taken when the disease was refractory, from a patient treated with antithyroid drugs. The receptors stem from a female donor with Graves disease.

This clonotype was observed a handful of times. V gene TRBV20-1 combines with J gene TRBJ1-2, with unresolved D. Trimming shortened V by 2 bases and J by 3 bases, and 13 bases separated the two germline ends. This CDR3 region has 14 residues. Looked up from germline, CDR1 is DFQATT and CDR2 is SNEGSKA (reference sequence). CDR3 in amino acids: CSARSARRDYGYTF. The CDR3, as DNA: TGCAGTGCTAGAAGCGCCAGACGGGACTATGGCTACACCTTC.

The gene calls are TRBV4-3 and TRBJ1-2; D is unclear. CDR1 is LGHNA and CDR2 is YSLEER in the germline V gene. The length of the CDR3 is 16 residues. Deletions cut 0 bases from V and 7 bases from J, with 18 bases between. The CDR3 loop is CASSQDITTILSGYTF. The CDR3 nucleotides are TGCGCCAGCAGCCAAGATATCACGACAATACTTAGTGGCTACACCTTC.

The genes are TRBV7-8 and TRBJ2-2, with 11 positions matching TRBD2. The CDR3 consists of 18 residues. The germline V gene has CDR1 SGHVS and CDR2 FQNEAQ. With 1 base clipped from V and 8 bases from J, the junction kept 12 bases outside the gene matches. In DNA form, the CDR3 reads TGTGCCAGCAGCTTAGTAGCGGGACTAGCGGCAGTCCAAGGGGAGCTGTTTTTT. Translating gives CASSLVAGLAAVQGELFF.

The rearrangement links TRBV24-1 to TRBJ2-2, with D tentatively TRBD1 or TRBD2 (7 bases each). Germline V CDR1 and CDR2: KGHDR, SFDVKD. The length of the CDR3 is 16 residues. The V end lost 5 bases, the J end lost 4 bases, and 16 bases lay between the germline ends. CDR3 amino acids: CATSVGGGSVTGELFF. The CDR3 DNA sequence: TGTGCCACCAGTGTAGGGGGCGGGAGCGTCACCGGGGAGCTGTTTTTT.

The genes are TRBV27 and TRBJ2-7, with unresolved D. CDR1 is MNHEY and CDR2 is SMNVEV in the germline V gene (reference sequence). This CDR3 is built from 13 residues. V lost 0 bases and J 6 bases, leaving 9 bases between the germline ends. In DNA form, the CDR3 reads TGTGCCAGCAGTTTATCGGCGCTGGGCGAGCAGTACTTC. Its protein product is CASSLSALGEQYF.

About this clonotype: Given a much more abundant clone one base away, this may be a read error. The rearrangement links TRBV28 to TRBJ1-5; D is unclear. CDR1 and CDR2 from the germline V gene are MDHEN and SYDVKM. The CDR3 length is 10 residues. The CDR3 loop reads CANSSDSRHF. CDR3 sequence (DNA): TGTGCCAACAGTTCCGATTCTCGGCATTTT.

The V and J genes are TRBV7-9 and TRBJ2-5; perhaps TRBD1 as D (5 bases). The germline gives CDR1 SEHNR, CDR2 FQNEAQ (reference sequence). V lost 5 bases to trimming and J lost 5 bases, with 15 bases between them. The CDR3 sequence is 14 residues long. As DNA, the CDR3 is TGTGCCAGCAGCCACCTTGGGGCATTGGAGACCCAGTACTTC. Encoded protein: CASSHLGALETQYF.

The chain joins TRBV3-1 to TRBJ1-5; D ambiguous. The ends were cut back, 4 bases at V and 4 bases at J, with 11 bases in the middle. This CDR3 has 14 residues. CDR1 and CDR2 from the germline V gene are LGHDT and YNNKEL (reference sequence). The CDR3, as DNA: TGTGCCAGCAGCCTTAGCAGTGGAAATCAGCCCCAGCATTTT. It translates to CASSLSSGNQPQHF.

This chain joins TRBV9 and TRBJ2-7; possibly TRBD1 for D (5 bases). Trimming took 3 bases from V and 4 from J, leaving 17 bases between them. Germline CDR1 reads SGDLS; CDR2 reads YYNGEE. CDR3 length: 15 amino acids. CDR3 nucleotide sequence: TGTGCCAGCAGCGCTCGTGGGGCACCTTATTACGAGCAGTACTTC. Its protein product is CASSARGAPYYEQYF.

The sample holds many counts of this clonotype. CDR3 protein: CAITQGFPNTEAFF. For the CDR3, the DNA is TGTGCCATCACCCAGGGTTTTCCGAACACTGAAGCTTTCTTT. The V gene is TRBV10-3, the J gene TRBJ1-1, with D possibly being TRBD1 (5 bases). The V gene's germline CDR1 is ENHRY and CDR2 SYGVKD. The CDR3 is 14 amino acids. V was cut by 7 bases and J by 1 base, with 13 bases left in between.

To note about this clonotype: A much larger clone lies a single base off, so this may be a read error. The V gene is TRBV3-1, the J gene TRBJ2-5; D unresolved. CDR1 is LGHDT, CDR2 YNNKEL, per germline (reference sequence). V lost 0 bases and J 5 bases, leaving 13 bases between the germline ends. The CDR3 totals 15 residues. The DNA for the CDR3 is TGTGCCAGCAGCCAAGATGAGGTAGCTGGGGAGACCCAGTACTTC. Translated: CASSQDEVAGETQYF.

This clonotype was seen at least ten times. CDR3 nucleotides: TGTGCCAGCAGTTTCAGAATGGGGGACAGGAGGTCACCCCTCCACTTT. Amino acids: CASSFRMGDRRSPLHF. The V gene is TRBV27, the J gene TRBJ1-6; 8 positions match TRBD1. After removal of 3 bases from V and 10 bases from J, the junction contained 11 bases not matched to a gene. The CDR3 sequence is 16 residues long. Germline V gene data show CDR1 as MNHEY and CDR2 as SMNVEV (reference sequence).

This chain links TRBV19 with TRBJ1-2; D perhaps matches TRBD1 (5 bases). Germline CDR1 LNHDA, CDR2 SQIVND (reference sequence). This CDR3 comprises 14 residues. Trimming pared 6 bases from V and 3 bases from J, leaving 14 bases between. CDR3: CASRRDGPYYGYTF. In nucleotides, the CDR3 is TGTGCCAGTAGAAGGGACGGACCATACTATGGCTACACCTTC.

This sequence joins TRBV20-1 and TRBJ2-7; 9 nucleotides align to TRBD2. The germline V gene encodes CDR1 DFQATT and CDR2 SNEGSKA (reference sequence). The CDR3 has 14 residues. J lost 2 bases, V lost 5 bases, and 7 bases had no gene match. The CDR3 region has the DNA TGCAGTGCTTCCGGGACTAGCCCCCCCTACGAGCAGTACTTC. It yields the protein CSASGTSPPYEQYF.

Worth noting for this clonotype: At one end, the junction sequence differs from germline, possibly due to a read error. The J gene is TRBJ1-6, the V gene TRBV28; 9 bases line up with TRBD1. Germline loops: CDR1 MDHEN, CDR2 SYDVKM. This CDR3 region has 14 residues. CDR3 sequence (DNA): TGTACCAGCAGTTGGGGACAGGGTAATTCACCCCTCCACTTT. This gives the protein CTSSWGQGNSPLHF.

This clonotype was recorded at least ten times. The gene calls are TRBV6-2 or TRBV6-3 and TRBJ1-5, with no clear D. CDR1 and CDR2 from the germline V gene are MNHEY and SVGEGT. The CDR3 is made up of 14 amino acids. The V end lost 0 bases, the J end lost 5 bases, and 8 bases lay between the germline ends. For the CDR3, the DNA is TGTGCCAGCAGTTACTCGTTTGCGGATCAGCCCCAGCATTTT. This codes for CASSYSFADQPQHF.

This clonotype has more than one count but fewer than ten. The genes are TRBV7-2 and TRBJ2-5; 7 bases are shared with TRBD2. Per germline, CDR1 SGHTA and CDR2 FQGNSA. V gave up 1 base and J gave up 4 bases; unmatched junction bases: 15. The CDR3 has 18 amino acids. The CDR3 DNA sequence: TGTGCCAGCAGCTTAGTATTCTGGGACTACCTAACCAGAGAGACCCAGTACTTC. Translated, it gives CASSLVFWDYLTRETQYF. Together with reference TRBV7-2 and TRBJ2-5, the CDR3 gives the full variable domain: GAGVSQSPSNKVTEKGKDVELRCDPISGHTALYWYRQSLGQGLEFLIYFQGNSAPDKSGLPSDRFSAERTGGSVSTLTIQRTQQEDSAVYLCASSLVFWDYLTRETQYFGPGTRLLVL.

As concerns this clonotype: In this CDR3 the conserved last residue, phenylalanine or tryptophan, is missing, so a read error is likely. The chain carries TRBV7-2 and TRBJ2-7; 10 bases align to TRBD1. This CDR3 is 15 amino acids long. Germline V gives CDR1 SGHTA, CDR2 FQGNSA. Trimming removed 2 bases from V and 3 bases from J; junction bases left unmatched: 4. CDR3 coding DNA: TGTGCCAGCAGCTTAACGGGACAGGGGATCTACGAGCAGTACCTC. Its translation: CASSLTGQGIYEQYL.

The J gene is TRBJ2-1, the V gene TRBV28, with TRBD2 matching over 9 bases. This CDR3 region has 17 residues. V was clipped by 6 bases and J by 3 bases; unmatched bases: 12. Germline CDR1 and CDR2: MDHEN and SYDVKM. CDR3 sequence: CASSRPPTSGRYNEQFF. The DNA of the CDR3 is TGTGCCAGCAGCCGACCCCCGACTAGCGGTCGCTACAATGAGCAGTTCTTC.

This clonotype was seen only a few times. This chain connects TRBV7-2 to TRBJ1-5; D gene unclear. Germline CDR1 reads SGHTA; CDR2 reads FQGNSA. V shed 2 bases and J shed 7 bases, with 12 bases lying between them. This CDR3 is 14 amino acids long. This CDR3 reads CASSLSLSPQPQHF. CDR3 in DNA: TGTGCCAGCAGCTTATCCCTAAGTCCCCAGCCCCAGCATTTT.

This clonotype was counted ten times or more. CDR3 in DNA: TGTGCCAGCGGGAGGGTATATCAGCCCCAGCATTTT. Translating it yields CASGRVYQPQHF. The chain has TRBV28 and TRBJ1-5; no clear D gene. Germline CDR1 and CDR2: MDHEN and SYDVKM. The CDR3 runs to 12 residues. V lost 8 bases to trimming and J lost 5 bases, with 10 bases between them. Full variable domain (rest looked up from reference TRBV28 and TRBJ1-5): DVKVTQSSRYLVKRTGEKVFLECVQDMDHENMFWYRQDPGLGLRLIYFSYDVKMKEKGDIPEGYSVSREKKERFSLILESASTNQTSMYLCASGRVYQPQHFGDGTRLSIL.

The J gene is TRBJ2-1, the V gene TRBV6-2 or TRBV6-3; D uncertain. This CDR3 contains 14 residues. Germline values: CDR1 MNHEY, CDR2 SVGEGT. The germline V and J ends were trimmed by 6 bases and 7 bases, with 16 bases remaining between them. CDR3 region: CASSLLASPNEQFF. CDR3 nucleotides: TGTGCCAGCAGCTTACTTGCCTCCCCAAATGAGCAGTTCTTC.

This clonotype was seen ten or more times. The chain joins TRBV6-1 to TRBJ1-2, with 10 nucleotides matching TRBD1. Losses at the gene ends were 6 bases for V and 7 bases for J; bases not matched to a gene: 11. CDR1 is MNHNS and CDR2 is SASEGT in the germline V gene. The CDR3 extends over 15 amino acids. CDR3 nucleotides: TGTGCCAGCAGCCCAGCCGGGACAGGGGTACGTGGCTACACCTTC. Translation: CASSPAGTGVRGYTF.

The J gene is TRBJ1-5, the V gene TRBV10-1; maybe TRBD1 (6 bases). The CDR3 runs to 16 residues. Germline CDR1 reads WNHNN; CDR2 reads SYGVQD (reference sequence). Trimming removed 7 bases from V and 1 base from J, with 17 bases in between. CDR3: CASNRAPGASNQPQHF. The CDR3 DNA follows: TGCGCCAGCAATAGGGCCCCAGGGGCAAGCAATCAGCCCCAGCATTTT.

This clonotype turned up a few times. This chain joins TRBV6-2 or TRBV6-3 and TRBJ2-1; D remains ambiguous. CDR1 is MNHEY, CDR2 SVGEGT, per germline. The CDR3 has 11 amino acids. The V and J ends lost 2 bases and 8 bases respectively, with 4 bases between them. The CDR3 DNA is TGTGCCAGCAGTTACAACCATGAGCAGTTCTTC. It specifies CASSYNHEQFF.

The chain employs TRBV6-1 and TRBJ2-5; no clear D gene. Germline assignment: CDR1 MNHNS and CDR2 SASEGT. The CDR3 has 14 residues. Trimming pared 8 bases from V and 3 bases from J, leaving 16 bases between. The CDR3, as DNA: TGTGCCAGCGGCCCGGCGCGCAGGAAAGAGACCCAGTACTTC. This translates into CASGPARRKETQYF.

V usage is TRBV29-1 and J usage is TRBJ2-6; 7 bases are shared with TRBD1. Looked up from germline, CDR1 is SQVTM and CDR2 is ANQGSEA. Unmatched junction bases numbered 10, after V lost 5 bases and J lost 0 bases. The CDR3 length is 17 residues. As DNA, the CDR3 is TGCAGCGTTCTAGGGCAGGGGGATTACTCTGGGGCCAACGTCCTGACTTTC. Translation gives CSVLGQGDYSGANVLTF. The whole variable domain, remainder taken from reference TRBV29-1 and TRBJ2-6, is SAVISQKPSRDICQRGTSLTIQCQVDSQVTMMFWYRQQPGQSLTLIATANQGSEATYESGFVIDKFPISRPNLTFSTLTVSNMSPEDSSIYLCSVLGQGDYSGANVLTFGAGSRLTVL.